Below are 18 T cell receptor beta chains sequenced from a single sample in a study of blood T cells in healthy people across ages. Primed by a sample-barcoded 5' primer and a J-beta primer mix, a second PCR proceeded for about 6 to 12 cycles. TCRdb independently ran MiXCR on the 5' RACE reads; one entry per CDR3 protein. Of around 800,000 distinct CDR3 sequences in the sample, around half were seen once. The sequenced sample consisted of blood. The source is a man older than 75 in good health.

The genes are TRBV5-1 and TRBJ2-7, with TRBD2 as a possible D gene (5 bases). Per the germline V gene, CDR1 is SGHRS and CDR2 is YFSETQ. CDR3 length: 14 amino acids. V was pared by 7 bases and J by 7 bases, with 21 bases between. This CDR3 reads CASHSRNSRGEQYF. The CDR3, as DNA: TGCGCCAGCCACTCTAGAAATTCCCGAGGGGAGCAGTACTTC. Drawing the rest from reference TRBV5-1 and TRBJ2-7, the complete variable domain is KAGVTQTPRYLIKTRGQQVTLSCSPISGHRSVSWYQQTPGQGLQFLFEYFSETQRNKGNFPGRFSGRQFSNSRSEMNVSTLELGDSALYLCASHSRNSRGEQYFGPGTRLTVT.

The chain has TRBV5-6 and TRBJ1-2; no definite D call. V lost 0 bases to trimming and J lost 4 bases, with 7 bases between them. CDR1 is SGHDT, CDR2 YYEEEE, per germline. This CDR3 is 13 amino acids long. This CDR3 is CASSLGVTYGYTF. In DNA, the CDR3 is TGTGCCAGCAGCTTGGGAGTAACCTATGGCTACACCTTC.

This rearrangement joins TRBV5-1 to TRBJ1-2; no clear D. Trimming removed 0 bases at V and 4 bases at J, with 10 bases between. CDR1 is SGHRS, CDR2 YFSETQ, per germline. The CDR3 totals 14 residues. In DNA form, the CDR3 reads TGCGCCAGCAGCTTGGGACATGAGATCTATGGCTACACCTTC. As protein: CASSLGHEIYGYTF. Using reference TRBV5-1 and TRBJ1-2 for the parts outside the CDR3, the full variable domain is KAGVTQTPRYLIKTRGQQVTLSCSPISGHRSVSWYQQTPGQGLQFLFEYFSETQRNKGNFPGRFSGRQFSNSRSEMNVSTLELGDSALYLCASSLGHEIYGYTFGSGTRLTVV.

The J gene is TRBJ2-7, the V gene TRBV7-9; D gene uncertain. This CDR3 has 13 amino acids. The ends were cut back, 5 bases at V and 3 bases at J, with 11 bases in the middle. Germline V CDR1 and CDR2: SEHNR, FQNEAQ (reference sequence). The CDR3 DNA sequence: TGTGCCAGCAGCCGAATAGAAGGCTACGAGCAGTACTTC. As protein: CASSRIEGYEQYF.

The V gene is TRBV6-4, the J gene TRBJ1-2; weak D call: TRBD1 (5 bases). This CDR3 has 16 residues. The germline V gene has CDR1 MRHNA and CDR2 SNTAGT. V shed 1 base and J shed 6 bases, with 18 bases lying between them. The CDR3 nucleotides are TGTGCCAGCAGTGACTTTCTGGGGCCGTACTCGGATGGCTACACCTTC. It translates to CASSDFLGPYSDGYTF.

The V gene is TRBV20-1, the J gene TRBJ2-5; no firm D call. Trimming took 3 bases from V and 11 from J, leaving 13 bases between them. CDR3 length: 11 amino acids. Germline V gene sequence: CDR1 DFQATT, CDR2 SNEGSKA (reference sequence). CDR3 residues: CSARLRNEQYF. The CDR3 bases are TGCAGTGCTAGGCTACGCAATGAGCAGTACTTC.

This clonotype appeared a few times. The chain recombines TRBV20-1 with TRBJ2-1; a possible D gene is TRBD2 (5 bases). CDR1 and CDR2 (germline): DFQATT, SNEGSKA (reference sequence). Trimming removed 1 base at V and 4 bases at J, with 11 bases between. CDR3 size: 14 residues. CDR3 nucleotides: TGCAGTGCTAGAGTGCGGGCCCTTTACAATGAGCAGTTCTTC. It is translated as CSARVRALYNEQFF.

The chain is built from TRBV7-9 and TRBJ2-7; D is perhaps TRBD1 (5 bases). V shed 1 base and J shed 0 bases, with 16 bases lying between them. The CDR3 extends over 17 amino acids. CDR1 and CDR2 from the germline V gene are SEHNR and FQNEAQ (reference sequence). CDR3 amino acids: CASSLVGGATSSYEQYF. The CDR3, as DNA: TGTGCCAGCAGCTTAGTAGGTGGGGCGACAAGCTCCTACGAGCAGTACTTC.

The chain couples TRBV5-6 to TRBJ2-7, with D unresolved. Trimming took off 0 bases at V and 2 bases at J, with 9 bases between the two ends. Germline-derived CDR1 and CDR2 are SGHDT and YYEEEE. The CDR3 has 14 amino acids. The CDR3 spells CASSLGQIAYEQYF. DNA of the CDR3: TGTGCCAGCAGCTTGGGGCAGATAGCCTACGAGCAGTACTTC.

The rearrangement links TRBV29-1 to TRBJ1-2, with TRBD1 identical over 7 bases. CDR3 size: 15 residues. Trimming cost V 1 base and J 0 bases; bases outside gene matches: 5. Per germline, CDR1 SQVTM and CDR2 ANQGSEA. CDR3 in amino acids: CSVEVEGQTNYGYTF. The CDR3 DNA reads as TGCAGCGTTGAAGTCGAGGGACAGACTAACTATGGCTACACCTTC.

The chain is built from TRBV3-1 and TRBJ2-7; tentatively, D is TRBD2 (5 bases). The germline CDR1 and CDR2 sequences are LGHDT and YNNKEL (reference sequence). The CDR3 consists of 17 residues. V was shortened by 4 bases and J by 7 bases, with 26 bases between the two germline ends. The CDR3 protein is CASSRVGGPSSYNEQYF. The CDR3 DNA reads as TGTGCCAGCAGCCGCGTTGGAGGTCCTTCATCTTACAATGAGCAGTACTTC.

The CDR3 DNA is TGCAGTGCTAGTAGGGCAGGTCAAGCAGATACGCAGTATTTT. As protein: CSASRAGQADTQYF. The V call is TRBV20-1, the J call TRBJ2-3; D is ambiguous. Trimming removed 3 bases from V and 4 bases from J, with 14 bases in between. The CDR3 extends over 14 amino acids. CDR1 and CDR2 (germline): DFQATT, SNEGSKA (reference sequence).

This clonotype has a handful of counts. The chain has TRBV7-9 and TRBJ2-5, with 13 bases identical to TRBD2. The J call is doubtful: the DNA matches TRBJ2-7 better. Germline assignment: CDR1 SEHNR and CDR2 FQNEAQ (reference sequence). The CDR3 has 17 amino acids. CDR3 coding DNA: TGTGCCAGCAGCGGCCGAGAAGGGACTAGCGGGATTAGCGAGCAGTACTTC. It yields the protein CASSGREGTSGISEQYF.

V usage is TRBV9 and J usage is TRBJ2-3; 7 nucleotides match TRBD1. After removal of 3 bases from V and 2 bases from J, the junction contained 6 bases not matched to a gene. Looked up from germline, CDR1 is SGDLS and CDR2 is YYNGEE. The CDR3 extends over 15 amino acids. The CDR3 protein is CASSGLGGSTDTQYF. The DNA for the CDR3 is TGTGCCAGCAGCGGATTAGGGGGCTCCACAGATACGCAGTATTTT.

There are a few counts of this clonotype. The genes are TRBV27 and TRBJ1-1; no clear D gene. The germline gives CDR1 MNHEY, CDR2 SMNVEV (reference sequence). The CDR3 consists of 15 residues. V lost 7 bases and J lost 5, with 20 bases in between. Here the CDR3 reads CASTPLVGMGTEAFF. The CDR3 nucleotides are TGTGCCAGCACCCCTCTGGTGGGGATGGGAACTGAAGCTTTCTTT.

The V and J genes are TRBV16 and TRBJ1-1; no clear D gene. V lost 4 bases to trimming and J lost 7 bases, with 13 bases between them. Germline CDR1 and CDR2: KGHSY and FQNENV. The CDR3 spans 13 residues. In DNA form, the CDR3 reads TGTGCCAGCAGCCCCGTAAGAGGAGTTGAAGCTTTCTTT. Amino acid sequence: CASSPVRGVEAFF.

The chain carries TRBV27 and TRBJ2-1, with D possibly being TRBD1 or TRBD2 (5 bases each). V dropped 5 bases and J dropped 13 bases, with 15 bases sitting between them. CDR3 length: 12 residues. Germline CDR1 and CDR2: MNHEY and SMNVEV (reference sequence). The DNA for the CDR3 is TGTGCCAGCAGTCCCACCTTGGGGGTTCAGTTCTTC. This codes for CASSPTLGVQFF.

The CDR3 region is CASSDWTYNEQFF. CDR3 DNA: TGTGCCAGCAGTGACTGGACCTACAATGAGCAGTTCTTC. The genes are TRBV6-4 and TRBJ2-1; no firm D call. Trimming shortened V by 1 base and J by 2 bases, and 3 bases separated the two germline ends. The CDR3 runs to 13 residues. Per the germline V gene, CDR1 is MRHNA and CDR2 is SNTAGT.